This TCR beta chain was recovered during a study of cytomegalovirus exposure and HLA in healthy donors. Across the study: Ancestry clustering placed 70% to 90% of several hundred genotyped donors in the Caucasian-associated cluster.

Study findings and constraints: Later work found that TCR association rates differed between HLA loci; DRB1 had the most and HLA-C the fewest.

Remarks on this clone: As yet, its antigen is unknown.

The PCR had 60 Vbeta and 13 Jbeta primers. Produced via immunoSEQ multiplex PCR; TCRdb's table is partial and in-frame only. The sample lists some 120,000 clones; around 80% were seen once. This clonotype was sampled from a man in his forties or fifties in good health and CMV-seronegative. Sequencing was carried out using PBMCs.

CDR3 sequence: CASSVDRESYEQYF. The CDR3 DNA reads as TGTGCCAGCAGCGTTGACAGGGAGTCCTACGAGCAGTACTTC. V gene TRBV5-4 combines with J gene TRBJ2-7; 7 bases line up with TRBD1. This CDR3 is 14 amino acids long. CDR1 and CDR2 (germline): SGHNT, YYREEE (reference sequence). V shed 4 bases, J shed 1 base, and the junction held 5 bases outside the gene matches.